This T cell receptor (beta chain) emerged from a study of T-cell memory formation after mild COVID-19. In its sample, this clonotype was seen many times. MiXCR, applied by TCRdb to the 5' RACE reads, yields one record per CDR3 protein. This sample has about 310,000 distinct CDR3 sequences, with 19% found just once. This receptor was obtained from a man aged 18 to 29 who had mild COVID-19 (a few samples of this study predate the infection). Cell type and time point are not known. Input material: PBMCs or a T cell subset sorted from them (not recorded which).

The CDR3 sequence is CASSFSGGETQYF. CDR3 DNA sequence: TGTGCCAGCAGTTTCTCGGGGGGAGAGACCCAGTACTTC. The V gene is TRBV12-3 or TRBV12-4, the J gene TRBJ2-5; TRBD2 matches at 7 bases. This CDR3 contains 13 residues. V was pared by 3 bases and J by 4 bases, with 2 bases of the junction left unmatched.